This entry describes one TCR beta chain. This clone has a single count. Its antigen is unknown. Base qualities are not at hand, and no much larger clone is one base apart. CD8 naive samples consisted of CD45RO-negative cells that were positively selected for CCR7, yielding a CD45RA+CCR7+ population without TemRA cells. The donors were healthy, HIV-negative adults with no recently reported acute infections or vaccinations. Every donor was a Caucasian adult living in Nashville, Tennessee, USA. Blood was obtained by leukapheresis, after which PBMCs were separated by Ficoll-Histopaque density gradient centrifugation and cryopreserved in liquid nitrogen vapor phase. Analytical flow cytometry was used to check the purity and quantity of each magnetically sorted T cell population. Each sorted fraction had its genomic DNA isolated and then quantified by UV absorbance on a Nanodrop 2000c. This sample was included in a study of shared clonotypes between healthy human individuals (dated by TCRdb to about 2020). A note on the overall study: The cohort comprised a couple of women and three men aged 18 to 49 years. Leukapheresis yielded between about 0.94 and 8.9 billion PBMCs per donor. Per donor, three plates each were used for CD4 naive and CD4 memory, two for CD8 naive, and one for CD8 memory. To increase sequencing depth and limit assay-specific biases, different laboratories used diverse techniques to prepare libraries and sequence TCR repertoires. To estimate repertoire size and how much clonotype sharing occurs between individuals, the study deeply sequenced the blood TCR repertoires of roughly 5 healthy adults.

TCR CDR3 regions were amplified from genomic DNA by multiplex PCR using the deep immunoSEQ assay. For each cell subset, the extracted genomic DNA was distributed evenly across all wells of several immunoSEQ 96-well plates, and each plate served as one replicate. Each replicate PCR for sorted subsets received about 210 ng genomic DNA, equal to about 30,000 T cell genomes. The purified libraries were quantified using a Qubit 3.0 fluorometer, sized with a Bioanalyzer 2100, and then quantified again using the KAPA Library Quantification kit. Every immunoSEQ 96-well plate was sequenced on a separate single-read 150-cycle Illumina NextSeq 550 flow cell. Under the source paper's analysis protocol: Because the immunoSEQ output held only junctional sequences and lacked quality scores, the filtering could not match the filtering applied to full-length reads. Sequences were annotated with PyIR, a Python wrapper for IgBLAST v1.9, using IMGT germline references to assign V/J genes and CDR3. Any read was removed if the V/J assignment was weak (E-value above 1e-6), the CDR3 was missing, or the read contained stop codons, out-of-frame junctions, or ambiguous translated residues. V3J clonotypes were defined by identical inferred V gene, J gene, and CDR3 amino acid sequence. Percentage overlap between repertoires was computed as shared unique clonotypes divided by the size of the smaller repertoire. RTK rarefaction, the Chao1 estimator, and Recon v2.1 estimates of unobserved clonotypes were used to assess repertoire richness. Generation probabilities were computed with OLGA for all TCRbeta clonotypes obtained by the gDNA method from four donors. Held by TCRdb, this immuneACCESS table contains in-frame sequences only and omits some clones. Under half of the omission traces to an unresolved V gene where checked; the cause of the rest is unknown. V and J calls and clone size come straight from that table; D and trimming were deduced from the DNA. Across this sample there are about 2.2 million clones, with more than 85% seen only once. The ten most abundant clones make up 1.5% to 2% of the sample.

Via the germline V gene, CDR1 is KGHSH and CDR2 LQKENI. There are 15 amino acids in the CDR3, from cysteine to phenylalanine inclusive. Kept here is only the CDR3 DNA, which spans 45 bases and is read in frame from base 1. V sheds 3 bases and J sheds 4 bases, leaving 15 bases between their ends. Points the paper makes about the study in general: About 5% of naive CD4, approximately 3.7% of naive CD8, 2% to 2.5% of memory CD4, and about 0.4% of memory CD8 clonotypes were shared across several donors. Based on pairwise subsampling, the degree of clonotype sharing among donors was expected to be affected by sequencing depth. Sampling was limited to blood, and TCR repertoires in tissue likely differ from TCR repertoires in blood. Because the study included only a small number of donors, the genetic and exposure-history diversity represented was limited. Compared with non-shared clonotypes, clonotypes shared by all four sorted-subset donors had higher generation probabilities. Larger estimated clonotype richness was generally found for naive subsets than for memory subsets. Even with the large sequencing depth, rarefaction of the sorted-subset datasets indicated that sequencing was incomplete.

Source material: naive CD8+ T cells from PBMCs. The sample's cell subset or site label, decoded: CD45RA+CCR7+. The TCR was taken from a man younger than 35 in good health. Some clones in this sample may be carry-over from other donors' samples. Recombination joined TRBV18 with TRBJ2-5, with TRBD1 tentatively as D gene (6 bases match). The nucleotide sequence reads TGTGCCAGCTCACCCCGGGACAATTTCGGAGAGACCCAGTACTTC. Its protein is CASSPRDNFGETQYF. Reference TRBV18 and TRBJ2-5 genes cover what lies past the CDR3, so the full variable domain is NAGVMQNPRHLVRRRGQEARLRCSPMKGHSHVYWYRQLPEEGLKFMVYLQKENIIDESGMPKERFSAEFPKEGPSILRIQQVVRGDSAAYFCASSPRDNFGETQYFGPGTRLLVL.